The present T cell receptor beta chain was sequenced within a study of sequential checkpoint blockade in melanoma. Study results and limitations: Clinical benefit was about 30 times likelier when tumor T-cell fraction and clonality increased.

Here immunoSEQ multiplex PCR was the method, and the copy in TCRdb shows in-frame clones only, minus some. The repertoire has roughly 1,100 clones, around 19% of them found once; the top ten carry approximately 10%. Regarding treatment: randomized to nivolumab then ipilimumab (arm A) or the reverse (arm B). Trimming shortened V by 2 bases and J by 5 bases, and 18 bases separated the two germline ends. Looked up from germline, CDR1 is GTSNPN and CDR2 is SVGIG (reference sequence). This CDR3 spans 15 amino acids. Within the sample, this clone is hyperexpanded (1% or more). The target antigen is unknown.

The sample was tumor tissue (inferred from file names), taken from a patient given nivolumab and ipilimumab in sequence. The chain joins TRBV30 to TRBJ1-1; D might be TRBD1 (5 bases). The receptor comes from a human donor with melanoma. This CDR3 is CAWSTTELQGTEAFF. CDR3 sequence (DNA): TGTGCCTGGAGTACGACAGAGCTGCAGGGAACTGAAGCTTTCTTT. The variable domain in full, completed from reference TRBV30 and TRBJ1-1, reads SQTIHQWPATLVQPVGSPLSLECTVEGTSNPNLYWYRQAAGRGLQLLFYSVGIGQISSEVPQNLSASRPQDRQFILSSKKLLLSDSGFYLCAWSTTELQGTEAFFGQGTRLTVV.